A single T cell receptor (beta chain) is shown here with its context. The antigen is unknown. TCR beta libraries were built with iRepertoire HTBI primers and Arm-PCR of CDR3 regions. TCRdb called the multiplex PCR reads again in MiXCR, with one record for every CDR3 protein. The sample holds approximately 400,000 distinct CDR3 sequences, under 15% seen once. The record originates from a study of regulatory T cells in long-lasting Graves disease. General observations from the study: TCR diversity was lower in persistent Graves' patients than in newly diagnosed ones. Among the persistent patients, fewer than 3,500 public clonotypes were shared, more than the 966 shared among new patients.

The sample's time point: newly diagnosed GD, antithyroid drugs for less than 3 months. Researchers made the TCR library from RNA that was extracted from PBMCs. These data were also filed under a second study, of T cells in Graves' hyperthyroidism and ophthalmopathy.

This clonotype was obtained from a woman in her 30s with Graves disease. The sequences come from peripheral blood mononuclear cells (PBMCs), collected at new diagnosis, from a patient treated with antithyroid drugs.

The CDR3 DNA is TGTGCCAGCAGTAGGACAGGGGGAGGTGAAAAACTGTTTTTT. This gives the protein CASSRTGGGEKLFF. The chain combines TRBV28 with TRBJ1-4, with TRBD1 matching 10 bases. This CDR3 has 14 amino acids. Germline loops: CDR1 MDHEN, CDR2 SYDVKM. Trimming took 5 bases from V and 7 from J; bases not matched to a gene: 4. Complete variable domain (other parts from reference TRBV28 and TRBJ1-4): DVKVTQSSRYLVKRTGEKVFLECVQDMDHENMFWYRQDPGLGLRLIYFSYDVKMKEKGDIPEGYSVSREKKERFSLILESASTNQTSMYLCASSRTGGGEKLFFGSGTQLSVL.